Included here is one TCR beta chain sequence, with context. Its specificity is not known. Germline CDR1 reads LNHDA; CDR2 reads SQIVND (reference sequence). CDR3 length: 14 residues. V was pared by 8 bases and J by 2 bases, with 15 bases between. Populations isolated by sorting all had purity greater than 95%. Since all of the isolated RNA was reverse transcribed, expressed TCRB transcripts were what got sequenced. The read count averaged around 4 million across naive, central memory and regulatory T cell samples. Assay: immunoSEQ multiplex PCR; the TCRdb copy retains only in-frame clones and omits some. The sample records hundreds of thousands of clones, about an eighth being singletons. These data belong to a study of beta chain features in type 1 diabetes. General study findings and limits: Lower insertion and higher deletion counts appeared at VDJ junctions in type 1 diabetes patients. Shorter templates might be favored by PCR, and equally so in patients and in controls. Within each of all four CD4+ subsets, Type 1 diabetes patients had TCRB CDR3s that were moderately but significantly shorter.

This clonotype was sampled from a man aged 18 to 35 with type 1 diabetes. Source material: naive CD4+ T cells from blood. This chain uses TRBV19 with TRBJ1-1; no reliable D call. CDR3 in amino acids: CASSSRQFNTEAFF. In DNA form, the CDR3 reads TGTGCCAGTTCCTCGCGGCAGTTCAACACTGAAGCTTTCTTT.